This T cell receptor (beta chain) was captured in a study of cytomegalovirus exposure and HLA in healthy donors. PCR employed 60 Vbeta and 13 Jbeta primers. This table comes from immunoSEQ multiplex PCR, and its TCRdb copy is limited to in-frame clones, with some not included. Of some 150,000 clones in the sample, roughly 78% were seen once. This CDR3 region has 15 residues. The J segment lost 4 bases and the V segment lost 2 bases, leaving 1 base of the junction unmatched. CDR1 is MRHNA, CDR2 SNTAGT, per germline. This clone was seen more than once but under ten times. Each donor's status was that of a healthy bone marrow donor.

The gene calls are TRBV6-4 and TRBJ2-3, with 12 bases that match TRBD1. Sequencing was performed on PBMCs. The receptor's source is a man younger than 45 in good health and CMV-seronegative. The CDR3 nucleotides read TGTGCCAGCAGTGACGGGACAGGGGGCGCAGATACGCAGTATTTT. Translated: CASSDGTGGADTQYF.